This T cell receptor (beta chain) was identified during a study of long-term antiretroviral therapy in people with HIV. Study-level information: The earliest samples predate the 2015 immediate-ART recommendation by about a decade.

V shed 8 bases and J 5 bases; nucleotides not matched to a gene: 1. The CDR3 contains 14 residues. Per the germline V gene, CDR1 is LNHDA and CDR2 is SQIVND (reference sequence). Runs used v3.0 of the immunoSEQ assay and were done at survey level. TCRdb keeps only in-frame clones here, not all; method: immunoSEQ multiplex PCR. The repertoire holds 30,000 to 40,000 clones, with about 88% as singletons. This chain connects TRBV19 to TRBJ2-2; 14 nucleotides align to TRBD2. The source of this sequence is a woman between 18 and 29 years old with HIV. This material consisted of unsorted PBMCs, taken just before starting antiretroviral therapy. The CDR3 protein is CASGTSGRTGELFF. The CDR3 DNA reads TGTGCCAGTGGGACTAGCGGGAGAACCGGGGAGCTGTTTTTT. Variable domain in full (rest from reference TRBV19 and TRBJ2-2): DGGITQSPKYLFRKEGQNVTLSCEQNLNHDAMYWYRQDPGQGLRLIYYSQIVNDFQKGDIAEGYSVSREKKESFPLTVTSAQKNPTAFYLCASGTSGRTGELFFGEGSRLTVL.